This T cell receptor (beta chain) was sequenced in a study of CD8 T cells in Susac syndrome. Random-hexamer reverse transcription was applied to roughly 0.5 to 1 ug RNA. The authors amplified TCR beta CDR3 across 54 Vbeta and 13 Jbeta using immunoSEQ multiplex PCR. TCRdb passed the immunoSEQ multiplex PCR reads through MiXCR, listing each CDR3 protein once. The sample shows some 90,000 distinct CDR3 sequences, 80% to 95% of them seen only once. Germline V gene sequence: CDR1 MGHRA, CDR2 YSYEKL. Trimming took 0 bases from V and 8 from J, leaving 8 bases between them. This CDR3 is built from 13 residues. The CD8+ and CD4+ T cells were isolated magnetically using a negative isolation approach, whereas the TEMRA cells were enriched by FACS.

The source is a human donor in good health. The sequencing input was CD8+ T cells from PBMCs. V gene TRBV4-1 combines with J gene TRBJ2-1; either TRBD1 or TRBD2 may fit D (5 bases each). The CDR3 protein is CASSQDGDDEQFF. The CDR3, as DNA: TGCGCCAGCAGCCAAGATGGGGACGATGAGCAGTTCTTC.